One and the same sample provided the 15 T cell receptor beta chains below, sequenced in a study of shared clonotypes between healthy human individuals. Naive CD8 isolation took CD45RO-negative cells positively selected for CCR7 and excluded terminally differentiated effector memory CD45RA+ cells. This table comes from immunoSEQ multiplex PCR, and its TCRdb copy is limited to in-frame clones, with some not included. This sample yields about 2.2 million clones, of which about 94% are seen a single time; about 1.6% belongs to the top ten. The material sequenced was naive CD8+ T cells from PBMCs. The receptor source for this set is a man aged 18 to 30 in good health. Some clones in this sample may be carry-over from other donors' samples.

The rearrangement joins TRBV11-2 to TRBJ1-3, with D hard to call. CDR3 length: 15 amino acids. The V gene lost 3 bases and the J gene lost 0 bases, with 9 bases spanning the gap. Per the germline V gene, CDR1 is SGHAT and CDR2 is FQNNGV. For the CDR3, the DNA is TGTGCCAGCAGCTTCAGCTTCGTCTCTGGAAACACCATATATTTT. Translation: CASSFSFVSGNTIYF.

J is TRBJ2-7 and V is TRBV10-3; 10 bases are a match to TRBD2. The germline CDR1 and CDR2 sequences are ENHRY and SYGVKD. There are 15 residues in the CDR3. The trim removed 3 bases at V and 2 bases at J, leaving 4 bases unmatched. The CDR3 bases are TGTGCCATCAGTGAAGGAGCGGGAGGGCCCTACGAGCAGTACTTC. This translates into CAISEGAGGPYEQYF.

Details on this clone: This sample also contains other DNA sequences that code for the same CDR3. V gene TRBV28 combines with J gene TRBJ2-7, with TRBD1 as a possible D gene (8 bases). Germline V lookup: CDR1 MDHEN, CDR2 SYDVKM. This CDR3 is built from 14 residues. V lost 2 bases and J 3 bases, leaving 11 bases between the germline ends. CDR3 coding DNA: TGTGCCAGCAGTTTAAACAGGGGGGGCTACGAGCAGTACTTC. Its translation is CASSLNRGGYEQYF. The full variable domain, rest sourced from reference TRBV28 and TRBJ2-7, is DVKVTQSSRYLVKRTGEKVFLECVQDMDHENMFWYRQDPGLGLRLIYFSYDVKMKEKGDIPEGYSVSREKKERFSLILESASTNQTSMYLCASSLNRGGYEQYFGPGTRLTVT.

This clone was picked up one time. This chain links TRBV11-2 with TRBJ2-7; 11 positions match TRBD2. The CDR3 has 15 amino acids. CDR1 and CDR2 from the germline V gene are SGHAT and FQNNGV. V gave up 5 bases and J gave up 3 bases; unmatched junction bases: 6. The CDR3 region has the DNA TGTGCCAGCAGCCCGCTAGCGGGAGGCTTCTACGAGCAGTACTTC. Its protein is CASSPLAGGFYEQYF.

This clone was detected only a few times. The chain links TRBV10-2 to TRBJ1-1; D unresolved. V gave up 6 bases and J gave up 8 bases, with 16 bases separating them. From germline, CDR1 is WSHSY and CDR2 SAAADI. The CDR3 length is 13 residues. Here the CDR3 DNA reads TGCGCCAGCAGGGAGAAGTATGTCGCGGAAGCTTTCTTT. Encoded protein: CASREKYVAEAFF.

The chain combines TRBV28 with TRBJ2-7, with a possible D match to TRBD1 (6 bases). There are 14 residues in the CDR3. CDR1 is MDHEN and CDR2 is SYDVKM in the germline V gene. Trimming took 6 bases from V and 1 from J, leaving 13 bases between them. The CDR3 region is CASRQGRRSYEQYF. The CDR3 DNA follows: TGTGCCAGCAGACAGGGAAGGCGATCCTACGAGCAGTACTTC.

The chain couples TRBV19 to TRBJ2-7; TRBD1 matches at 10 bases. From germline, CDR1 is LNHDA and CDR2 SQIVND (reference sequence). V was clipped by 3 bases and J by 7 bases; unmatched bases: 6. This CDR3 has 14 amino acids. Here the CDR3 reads CASSMGTGVEEQYF. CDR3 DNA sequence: TGTGCCAGTAGTATGGGGACAGGGGTCGAGGAGCAGTACTTC.

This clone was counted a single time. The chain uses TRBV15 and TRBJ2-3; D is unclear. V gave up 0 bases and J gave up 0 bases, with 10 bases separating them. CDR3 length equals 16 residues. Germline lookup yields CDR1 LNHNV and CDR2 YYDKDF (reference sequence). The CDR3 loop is CATSRDWAASTDTQYF. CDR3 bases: TGTGCCACCAGCAGAGATTGGGCGGCTAGCACAGATACGCAGTATTTT.

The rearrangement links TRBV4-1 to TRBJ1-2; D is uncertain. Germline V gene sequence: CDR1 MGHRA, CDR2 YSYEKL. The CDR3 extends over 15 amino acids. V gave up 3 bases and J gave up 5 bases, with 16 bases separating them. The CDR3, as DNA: TGCGCCAGCAGCCACCCCTGGGCAGGCGATTATGGCTACACCTTC. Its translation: CASSHPWAGDYGYTF.

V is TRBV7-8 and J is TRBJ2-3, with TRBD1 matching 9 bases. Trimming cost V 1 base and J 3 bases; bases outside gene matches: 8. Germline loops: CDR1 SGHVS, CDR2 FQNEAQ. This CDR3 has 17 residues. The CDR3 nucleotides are TGTGCCAGCAGCTTAGGATCAGTGGGACAGGGAACAGATACGCAGTATTTT. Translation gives CASSLGSVGQGTDTQYF.

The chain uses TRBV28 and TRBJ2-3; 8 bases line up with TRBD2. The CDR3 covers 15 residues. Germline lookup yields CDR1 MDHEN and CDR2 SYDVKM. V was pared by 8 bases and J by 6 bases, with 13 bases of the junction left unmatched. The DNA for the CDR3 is TGTGCCAGCGGCCCTTTTAGCGGGATTTTCGATACGCAGTATTTT. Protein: CASGPFSGIFDTQYF.

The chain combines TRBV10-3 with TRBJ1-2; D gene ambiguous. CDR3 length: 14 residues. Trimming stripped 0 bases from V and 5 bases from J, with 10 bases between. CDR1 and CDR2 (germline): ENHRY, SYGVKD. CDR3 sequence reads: CAISESPRDYGYTF. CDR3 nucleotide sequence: TGTGCCATCAGTGAGTCTCCTAGGGATTATGGCTACACCTTC.

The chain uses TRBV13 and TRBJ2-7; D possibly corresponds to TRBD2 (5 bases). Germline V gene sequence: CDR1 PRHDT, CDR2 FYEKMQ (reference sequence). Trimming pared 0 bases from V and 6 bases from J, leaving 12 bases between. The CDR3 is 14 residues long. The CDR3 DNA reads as TGTGCCAGCAGCTTAGGCCGTCGAAGCGGCGAGCAGTACTTC. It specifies CASSLGRRSGEQYF.

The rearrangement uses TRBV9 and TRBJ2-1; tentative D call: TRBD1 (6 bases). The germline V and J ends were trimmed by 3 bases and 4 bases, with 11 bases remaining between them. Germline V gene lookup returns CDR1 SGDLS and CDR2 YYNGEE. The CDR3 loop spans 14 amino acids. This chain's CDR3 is CASSDHTGYNEQFF. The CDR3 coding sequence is TGTGCCAGCAGCGACCACACAGGGTACAATGAGCAGTTCTTC.

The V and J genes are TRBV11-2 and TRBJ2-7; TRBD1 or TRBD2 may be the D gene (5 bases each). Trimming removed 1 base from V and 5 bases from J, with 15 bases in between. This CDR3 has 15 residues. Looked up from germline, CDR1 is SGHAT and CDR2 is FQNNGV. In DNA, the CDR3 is TGTGCCAGCAGCTTAGTATCCGGGTTGGGGGACGAGCAGTACTTC. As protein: CASSLVSGLGDEQYF.